The rows below give T cell receptor beta chains drawn from one sample of a study of blood T cell repertoires in COVID-19. This table comes from immunoSEQ multiplex PCR, and its TCRdb copy is limited to in-frame clones, with some not included. This sample has 30,000 to 40,000 clones, with around 85% found just once. The sample was peripheral blood. These receptors all come from a man between 65 and 80 years old with COVID-19, enrolled during active disease. Both conserved end residues are part of each CDR3. Fields, in order: V gene, clone size, D gene, J gene, CDR3 DNA, CDR3 protein. A D gene is named only where the DNA matches it firmly. For some rows the clone size is stated as once, few or many, or as a class when expanded; others skip it.

>TRBV6-5|.|TRBD2|TRBJ2-7
TGTGCCAGCAGACTTAGCGGGAGGGCCTACGAGCAGTACTTC
CASRLSGRAYEQYF
>TRBV5-1|.|TRBD1|TRBJ1-1
TGCGCCAGCAGTTCACAGGGGGTGAACACTGAAGCTTTCTTT
CASSSQGVNTEAFF
>TRBV11-2|.|.|TRBJ1-1
TGTGCCAGCAGATCAGGGCCGAACACTGAAGCTTTCTTT
CASRSGPNTEAFF
>TRBV7-3|.|.|TRBJ2-5
TGTGCCAGCAGCTCCACCCCCCGGGAGACCCAGTACTTC
CASSSTPRETQYF
>TRBV5-6|once|.|TRBJ1-1
TGTGCCAGCAGCTTGTTCAGCGCTACTGAAGCTTTCTTT
CASSLFSATEAFF
>TRBV4-2|.|TRBD2|TRBJ2-3
TGTGCCAGCAGCCAAGATAGGCGGGAGCCAGATACGCAGTATTTT
CASSQDRREPDTQYF
>TRBV6-2/TRBV6-3|.|.|TRBJ1-1
TGTGCCAGCAGTGACGGCGACAGGTTGAACACTGAAGCTTTCTTT
CASSDGDRLNTEAFF
>TRBV19|.|.|TRBJ1-2
TGTGCCAGTAGTATCATCGGTGGGGGCCCTGCCTCCTATGGCTACACCTTC
CASSIIGGGPASYGYTF
>TRBV23-1|.|.|TRBJ1-4
TGCGCCAGCAGGAAAAGGAAGGAGGAAAAACTGTTTTTT
CASRKRKEEKLFF
>TRBV27|.|TRBD2|TRBJ2-1
TGTGCCAGCAGCGATGGGACTAGCTCCTACAATGAGCAGTTCTTC
CASSDGTSSYNEQFF
>TRBV7-9|.|TRBD2|TRBJ2-5
TGTGCCAGCAGCTTAGAGGCGGGAGCAGAGACCCAGTACTTC
CASSLEAGAETQYF
>TRBV2|.|TRBD2|TRBJ2-5
TGTGCCAGCCGCCCCCCCCCAGCGGGAGGGCTAATATGGTTAGAAGAGACCCAGTACTTC
CASRPPPAGGLIWLEETQYF
>TRBV19|.|.|TRBJ1-5
TGTGCCAGTAGTATTACCTCTCAGGGGTCGCAGCCCCAGCATTTT
CASSITSQGSQPQHF
>TRBV27|.|.|TRBJ2-7
TGTGCCAGCAGTTTATCGTGGGGGGAGTCCTTCTACGAGCAGTACTTC
CASSLSWGESFYEQYF
>TRBV18|.|.|TRBJ2-5
TGTGCCAGCTCACCGGTTGGCAGGGGCGGTAGGGAGACCCAGTACTTC
CASSPVGRGGRETQYF
>TRBV9|.|.|TRBJ1-5
TGTGCCAGCAGCAGTGGAGGGGGGGGCAATCAGCCCCAGCATTTT
CASSSGGGGNQPQHF
>TRBV11-2|.|.|TRBJ2-4
TGTGCCAGCAGCTTAGCGGCCAAAAACATTCAGTACTTC
CASSLAAKNIQYF
>TRBV4-3|.|TRBD2|TRBJ2-1
TGCGCCAGCAGCCAAGAGGCCTCCGGGGCGGGGGGTAGGAATGAGCAGTTCTTC
CASSQEASGAGGRNEQFF
>TRBV10-3|.|TRBD1|TRBJ1-5
TGTGCCATCAGTGCCATGCCGGCAGGGGGCGCCGATCAGCCCCAGCATTTT
CAISAMPAGGADQPQHF
>TRBV5-4|few|.|TRBJ1-6
TGTGCCAGCAGCTCTAATCTAATCTCACCCCTCCACTTT
CASSSNLISPLHF
>TRBV5-4|.|.|TRBJ2-1
TGTGCCAGCAGCCGGGCAGGGGCCTACAATGAGCAGTTCTTC
CASSRAGAYNEQFF
>TRBV2|few|TRBD1|TRBJ1-4
TGTGCCAGCAGTGGGGACAGGGGGTCGACTAATGAAAAACTGTTTTTT
CASSGDRGSTNEKLFF
>TRBV11-2|.|.|TRBJ2-3
TGTGCCAGCAGCTTGTGGGAGACCACAGATACGCAGTATTTT
CASSLWETTDTQYF
>TRBV5-4|.|TRBD2|TRBJ2-1
TGTGCCAGCAGCTCGGGGACTAGCTGGAATGAGCAGTTCTTC
CASSSGTSWNEQFF
>TRBV28|.|.|TRBJ1-1
TGTGCCAGCAGTTCTTGGACAGCCGCGGGCACTGAAGCTTTCTTT
CASSSWTAAGTEAFF
>TRBV28|.|.|TRBJ2-7
TGTGCCAGCAGTCGTAGCGGACGCTCCTACGAGCAGTACTTC
CASSRSGRSYEQYF
>TRBV19|.|TRBD1|TRBJ2-2
TGTGCCAGTATCCCAGGGGGTCGGGGCACCGGGGAGCTGTTTTTT
CASIPGGRGTGELFF
>TRBV11-3|.|.|TRBJ1-1
TGTGCCAGCAGCTTGGGGGGGACCGGTGAAGCTTTCTTT
CASSLGGTGEAFF
>TRBV11-3|few|.|TRBJ2-7
TGTGCCAGCAGCCCATACGAAGACCAGGGGGAGCAGTACTTC
CASSPYEDQGEQYF
>TRBV7-2|.|TRBD1|TRBJ1-1
TGTGCCAGCAGCTTAGATTGGCAGGGGGCATGGAACACTGAAGCTTTCTTT
CASSLDWQGAWNTEAFF
>TRBV28|few|TRBD2|TRBJ2-1
TGTGCCAGCGACTCAGGGACTAGGTACAATGAGCAGTTCTTC
CASDSGTRYNEQFF
>TRBV5-6|once|.|TRBJ1-2
TGTGCCAGCAGTGATACCCTTTTGGGGGCGAACTATGGCTACACCTTC
CASSDTLLGANYGYTF
>TRBV19|.|TRBD1|TRBJ2-4
TGTGCCAGTAGTACCGGACAGGGCCTAGCCAAAAACATTCAGTACTTC
CASSTGQGLAKNIQYF
>TRBV7-9|.|.|TRBJ2-5
TGTGCCAGCAGCTTCCGTCCAGGGCCGGAGACCCAGTACTTC
CASSFRPGPETQYF
>TRBV6-6|.|.|TRBJ1-4
TGTGCCAGCAGAGCCGCAAATCTAAATGAAAAACTGTTTTTT
CASRAANLNEKLFF
>TRBV19|few|TRBD1|TRBJ1-1
TGTGCCAGTAGTATTGCAGCAGGGGGCTTGAACACTGAAGCTTTCTTT
CASSIAAGGLNTEAFF
>TRBV3-1/TRBV3-2|.|TRBD2|TRBJ2-2
TGTGCCAGCAGCCAAGATGGGGGACTAGCGACCGGGGAGCTGTTTTTT
CASSQDGGLATGELFF
>TRBV11-3|.|TRBD1|TRBJ2-2
TGTGCCAGCAGCATAGACAGGGGCATAACCGGGGAGCTGTTTTTT
CASSIDRGITGELFF
>TRBV6-2/TRBV6-3|.|.|TRBJ2-3
TGTGCCAGCAGTTCTTTCTATACGCAGTATTTT
CASSSFYTQYF
>TRBV5-1|.|.|TRBJ2-2
TGCGCCAGCAGCCCCGGGACTCAAACCGGGGAGCTGTTTTTT
CASSPGTQTGELFF
>TRBV19|.|TRBD1|TRBJ2-3
TGTGCCAGTAGATCATTACCGGGACAGGGTTCAGATACGCAGTATTTT
CASRSLPGQGSDTQYF
>TRBV7-8|few|.|TRBJ1-4
TGTGCCAGCAGCCCCCTCTGGGGGCTAACTAATGAAAAACTGTTTTTT
CASSPLWGLTNEKLFF
>TRBV29-1|.|.|TRBJ1-1
TGCAGCGTTGGGCAAGGGGTCGACACTGAAGCTTTCTTT
CSVGQGVDTEAFF
>TRBV7-2|.|.|TRBJ1-3
TGTGCCAGCAGCCCCTACTCGGCAGGGCAAGGAAACACCATATATTTT
CASSPYSAGQGNTIYF
>TRBV4-3|.|.|TRBJ1-2
TGCGCCAGCAGCCTACGAGCCAGGGGCTATGGCTACACCTTC
CASSLRARGYGYTF
>TRBV7-6|.|.|TRBJ1-6
TGTGCCAGCAGCCTCCAGGGGCAAGGGGATTCACCCCTCCACTTT
CASSLQGQGDSPLHF